Presented here are 29 T cell receptor beta chains from one specimen sequenced in a study of naive and memory T cell subsets. Study-level points and caveats: A few larger clonotypes appeared in naive repertoires, especially CD8, possibly memory cells re-expressing CD45RA.

Both TRBC1 and TRBC2 were covered by a beta constant-region primer of two equimolar oligonucleotides. The ligated cDNA underwent four PCR rounds using SP2 and nested alpha and beta constant-region primers. TCRdb re-analysed the UMI-ligation and nested PCR reads in MiXCR, keeping a single row per CDR3 protein. The data show 95,000 to 110,000 distinct CDR3 sequences, more than 14% seen once. These TCRs are of unknown antigen specificity. Sequencing was performed on naive CD8+ T cells from blood. All receptors come from a human donor in good health.

The V call is TRBV12-3 or TRBV12-4, the J call TRBJ1-1; the D is unclear. The CDR3 covers 13 residues. The V and J ends lost 8 bases and 6 bases respectively, with 16 bases between them. The chain's CDR3 is CASDLPAVSEAFF. The CDR3 nucleotides read TGTGCCAGCGACCTCCCCGCGGTATCTGAAGCTTTCTTT.

This clonotype was picked up many times. The V gene is TRBV7-6, the J gene TRBJ2-1, with 9 bases that match TRBD2. Germline V gives CDR1 SGHVS, CDR2 FNYEAQ. The V and J ends lost 0 bases and 5 bases, in that order; junction bases with no gene match: 5. This CDR3 is 16 amino acids long. CDR3 sequence reads: CASSLASASGNNEQFF. The DNA of the CDR3 is TGTGCCAGCAGCTTAGCGTCGGCTAGCGGGAACAATGAGCAGTTCTTC. The full variable domain, rest sourced from reference TRBV7-6 and TRBJ2-1, is GAGVSQSPRYKVTKRGQDVALRCDPISGHVSLYWYRQALGQGPEFLTYFNYEAQQDKSGLPNDRFSAERPEGSISTLTIQRTEQRDSAMYRCASSLASASGNNEQFFGPGTRLTVL.

This clonotype was counted only a few times. This rearrangement joins TRBV7-9 to TRBJ2-7; D gene unclear. The germline CDR1 and CDR2 sequences are SEHNR and FQNEAQ (reference sequence). The CDR3 runs to 14 residues. Trimming removed 3 bases at V and 2 bases at J, with 11 bases between. The CDR3 sequence: CASSLPSRPYEQYF. Here the CDR3 DNA reads TGTGCCAGCAGCTTGCCGTCCCGTCCCTACGAGCAGTACTTC.

The chain carries TRBV7-9 and TRBJ1-2, with 7 positions matching TRBD1. The germline V gene encodes CDR1 SEHNR and CDR2 FQNEAQ (reference sequence). The CDR3 contains 15 residues. Losses at the gene ends were 2 bases for V and 4 bases for J; bases not matched to a gene: 7. CDR3 in DNA: TGTGCCAGCAGCTTATCGGACAGGCGGGGCTATGGCTACACCTTC. It translates to CASSLSDRRGYGYTF.

This clonotype has at least ten counts. The chain uses TRBV27 and TRBJ2-7; D is possibly TRBD2 (5 bases). The ends were cut back, 2 bases at V and 0 bases at J, with 8 bases in the middle. This CDR3 comprises 14 residues. Germline assignment: CDR1 MNHEY and CDR2 SMNVEV (reference sequence). The CDR3 sequence is CASSLKAASYEQYF. CDR3 DNA sequence: TGTGCCAGCAGTTTAAAAGCGGCCTCCTACGAGCAGTACTTC.

The V gene is TRBV4-3, the J gene TRBJ2-6, with TRBD1 as a possible D gene (5 bases). The CDR3 has 15 residues. With 4 bases removed from V and 4 bases from J, the gap between germline ends came to 11 bases. Germline V gives CDR1 LGHNA, CDR2 YSLEER. The CDR3 coding sequence is TGCGCCAGCAGCCTAGGGGTTTCCGGGGCCAACGTCCTGACTTTC. This encodes CASSLGVSGANVLTF.

There are a few counts of this clonotype. V gene TRBV11-2 combines with J gene TRBJ1-1; unclear D gene. Trimming cost V 4 bases and J 7 bases, with 10 bases left between them. CDR3 length: 12 residues. CDR1 and CDR2 (germline): SGHAT, FQNNGV. This CDR3 reads CASSYARSEAFF. The DNA of the CDR3 is TGTGCCAGCAGCTATGCGAGGAGTGAAGCTTTCTTT.

This clonotype was counted ten times or more. V and J are TRBV4-1 and TRBJ1-4; D not certain. The CDR3 runs 16 residues. The V end lost 6 bases, the J end lost 6 bases, and 20 bases lay between the germline ends. Germline CDR1 and CDR2: MGHRA and YSYEKL. The CDR3 DNA follows: TGCGCCAGCAGAGAAGACGGGATCCAGGCCGATGAAAAACTGTTTTTT. This gives the protein CASREDGIQADEKLFF.

This chain uses TRBV9 with TRBJ1-2; maybe TRBD1 (6 bases). The germline V gene encodes CDR1 SGDLS and CDR2 YYNGEE. Trimming left V 0 bases short and J 3 bases short, with 15 bases between. The CDR3 contains 16 residues. The DNA of the CDR3 is TGTGCCAGCAGCGTAGACAGGGCGGGGGGAGACTATGGCTACACCTTC. It codes for CASSVDRAGGDYGYTF.

The V and J genes are TRBV12-3 or TRBV12-4 and TRBJ2-2, with no clear D. CDR3 length equals 12 residues. Trimming removed 6 bases at V and 6 bases at J, with 8 bases between. In DNA, the CDR3 is TGTGCCAGCAGCCCAGTTTCCGGGGAGCTGTTTTTT. Translating gives CASSPVSGELFF.

This chain uses TRBV6-6 with TRBJ1-1; weak D call: TRBD1 (5 bases). The CDR3 contains 12 residues. Trimming took off 8 bases at V and 3 bases at J, with 10 bases between the two ends. Germline V gene data show CDR1 as MNHNY and CDR2 as SVGAGI (reference sequence). In DNA, the CDR3 is TGTGCCAGCGGGGGGTTGTACACTGAAGCTTTCTTT. This encodes CASGGLYTEAFF.

This clonotype was detected a few times. The V gene is TRBV4-3, the J gene TRBJ2-3; D perhaps matches TRBD2 (5 bases). The V and J ends lost 1 base and 0 bases respectively, with 17 bases between them. Germline CDR1 LGHNA, CDR2 YSLEER. The CDR3 has 18 residues. CDR3 DNA sequence: TGCGCCAGCAGCCAAGCCATCCTAGCTGCAACGAGCACAGATACGCAGTATTTT. Its translation: CASSQAILAATSTDTQYF.

The rearrangement links TRBV29-1 to TRBJ2-7, with D unclear. The CDR3 length is 12 residues. The V gene's germline CDR1 is SQVTM and CDR2 ANQGSEA. V dropped 3 bases and J dropped 3 bases, with 9 bases sitting between them. In DNA form, the CDR3 reads TGCAGCGTTGAGGATATGGGCTACGAGCAGTACTTC. This translates into CSVEDMGYEQYF.

The rearrangement links TRBV5-1 to TRBJ2-4; no definite D call. Germline loops: CDR1 SGHRS, CDR2 YFSETQ. The CDR3 sequence is 14 residues long. Trimming left V 4 bases short and J 0 bases short, with 8 bases between. CDR3 sequence: CASSPEIAKNIQYF. The CDR3 DNA is TGCGCCAGCAGCCCAGAAATAGCCAAAAACATTCAGTACTTC.

This clonotype occurred a few times. The V and J genes are TRBV6-5 and TRBJ2-7, with unresolved D. CDR3 length: 14 amino acids. From germline, CDR1 is MNHEY and CDR2 SVGAGI. Deletions cut 5 bases from V and 0 bases from J, with 11 bases between. The chain's CDR3 is CASSPLVPSYEQYF. The CDR3 coding sequence is TGTGCCAGCAGTCCGCTCGTCCCCTCCTACGAGCAGTACTTC.

The table lists this clonotype with a few counts. The V and J genes are TRBV4-3 and TRBJ2-3; TRBD2 matches at 7 bases. CDR1 and CDR2 from the germline V gene are LGHNA and YSLEER. V was pared by 0 bases and J by 5 bases, with 8 bases of the junction left unmatched. This CDR3 spans 16 amino acids. This CDR3 is CASSQEVAGAVDTQYF. Here the CDR3 DNA reads TGCGCCAGCAGCCAAGAAGTGGCGGGAGCGGTAGATACGCAGTATTTT.

The chain recombines TRBV9 with TRBJ2-1; 11 nucleotides line up with TRBD2. From germline, CDR1 is SGDLS and CDR2 YYNGEE. Losses at the gene ends were 3 bases for V and 6 bases for J; bases not matched to a gene: 14. There are 18 residues in the CDR3. This CDR3 reads CASSDPRSGRAVGNEQFF. CDR3 nucleotide sequence: TGTGCCAGCAGCGACCCCCGTAGCGGGAGGGCCGTGGGCAATGAGCAGTTCTTC.

The chain combines TRBV6-5 with TRBJ2-5, with D possibly being TRBD1 (6 bases). This CDR3 has 15 amino acids. The V gene's germline CDR1 is MNHEY and CDR2 SVGAGI. Trimming took off 5 bases at V and 3 bases at J, with 16 bases between the two ends. CDR3 residues: CASSRPSTGEETQYF. The CDR3 DNA is TGTGCCAGCAGTCGCCCCTCGACAGGTGAAGAGACCCAGTACTTC.

The CDR3 loop reads CASSPATGTSGNTIYF. The CDR3 nucleotides are TGTGCCAGCAGCCCGGCGACAGGGACCTCTGGAAACACCATATATTTT. The chain employs TRBV7-9 and TRBJ1-3, with 7 bases matching TRBD1. Germline CDR1 reads SEHNR; CDR2 reads FQNEAQ (reference sequence). Trimming removed 5 bases from V and 0 bases from J; junction bases left unmatched: 7. The CDR3 loop spans 16 amino acids.

The chain links TRBV9 to TRBJ2-1, with 10 bases lining up with TRBD1. Germline CDR1 is SGDLS and CDR2 is YYNGEE. The V and J ends lost 0 bases and 7 bases, in that order; junction bases with no gene match: 4. There are 15 residues in the CDR3. DNA for the CDR3: TGTGCCAGCAGCGTAGCGGGACAGGGGCGAAATGAGCAGTTCTTC. Its protein is CASSVAGQGRNEQFF.

The rearrangement links TRBV27 to TRBJ1-4; TRBD1 aligns across 11 bases. Germline lookup yields CDR1 MNHEY and CDR2 SMNVEV (reference sequence). CDR3 length: 15 amino acids. V shed 4 bases, J shed 7 bases, and the junction held 5 bases outside the gene matches. The CDR3 loop reads CASSWTGGIGEKLFF. The CDR3 DNA sequence: TGTGCCAGCAGTTGGACAGGGGGCATCGGTGAAAAACTGTTTTTT.

In regard to this clonotype: An end of the junction does not agree with germline; a read error may underlie this. The chain employs TRBV4-2 and TRBJ2-3; D is possibly TRBD1 (5 bases). Looked up from germline, CDR1 is LGHNA and CDR2 is YNFKEQ. The CDR3 totals 16 residues. The chain's CDR3 is CASSEDYLQATDTQYF. Written as DNA, the CDR3 is TGTGCCAGCAGCGAAGATTATCTACAGGCCACAGATACGCAGTATTTT.

This clonotype was detected ten times or more. The rearrangement joins TRBV5-6 to TRBJ2-5, with D perhaps given as TRBD1 or TRBD2 (5 bases each). Germline CDR1 SGHDT, CDR2 YYEEEE. The V end lost 3 bases, the J end lost 5 bases, and 20 bases lay between the germline ends. CDR3 length equals 16 residues. The CDR3 nucleotides are TGTGCCAGCAGCTCAAAAAACCAGGGACCGGGCGAGACCCAGTACTTC. Its protein is CASSSKNQGPGETQYF.

In this sample, this clonotype turned up many times. The V gene is TRBV30, the J gene TRBJ2-3, with no clear D. The CDR3 consists of 13 residues. The V gene's germline CDR1 is GTSNPN and CDR2 SVGIG (reference sequence). Trimming left V 2 bases short and J 6 bases short, with 12 bases between. CDR3 sequence reads: CAWSTQPEDTQYF. CDR3 DNA sequence: TGTGCCTGGAGTACCCAACCGGAGGATACGCAGTATTTT.

This chain connects TRBV28 to TRBJ1-5; 7 nucleotides line up with TRBD1. V dropped 5 bases and J dropped 4; count of bases not matched to a gene: 5. The germline V gene has CDR1 MDHEN and CDR2 SYDVKM. The CDR3 is 14 amino acids. CDR3 coding DNA: TGTGCCAGCAGTAAAGGGACAGAGAATCAGCCCCAGCATTTT. Translated, it gives CASSKGTENQPQHF. The whole variable domain, filled in from reference TRBV28 and TRBJ1-5, reads DVKVTQSSRYLVKRTGEKVFLECVQDMDHENMFWYRQDPGLGLRLIYFSYDVKMKEKGDIPEGYSVSREKKERFSLILESASTNQTSMYLCASSKGTENQPQHFGDGTRLSIL.

This chain links TRBV4-3 with TRBJ1-5; D may be TRBD1 (5 bases). This CDR3 spans 15 amino acids. Germline CDR1 is LGHNA and CDR2 is YSLEER. Trimming took off 3 bases at V and 0 bases at J, with 9 bases between the two ends. The CDR3 here is CASSQGTVSNQPQHF. The CDR3 region has the DNA TGCGCCAGCAGCCAGGGGACGGTTAGCAATCAGCCCCAGCATTTT.

The DNA of the CDR3 is TGTGCCAGCAGCCCCCCCGGGACCAATGAGCAGTTCTTC. It translates to CASSPPGTNEQFF. The chain employs TRBV7-3 and TRBJ2-1, with D perhaps matching TRBD1 or TRBD2 (5 bases each). V lost 5 bases and J lost 6, with 11 bases in between. CDR1 and CDR2 (germline): SGHTA, FQGTGA. This CDR3 is 13 amino acids long.

CDR3 in amino acids: CSVWTPEGSYEQYF. The CDR3 DNA reads TGCAGCGTGTGGACACCCGAGGGATCCTACGAGCAGTACTTC. This rearrangement joins TRBV29-1 to TRBJ2-7; D tentatively reads TRBD1 or TRBD2 (5 bases each). From germline, CDR1 is SQVTM and CDR2 ANQGSEA. V was shortened by 6 bases and J by 1 base, with 16 bases between the two germline ends. The CDR3 totals 14 residues.

This clonotype was seen a single time. The V and J genes are TRBV4-3 and TRBJ2-3; D uncertain. From germline, CDR1 is LGHNA and CDR2 YSLEER. Trimming removed 3 bases from V and 0 bases from J, with 10 bases in between. CDR3 length: 15 amino acids. The CDR3 DNA sequence: TGCGCCAGCAGCCAGTCGGGCTACAGCACAGATACGCAGTATTTT. This gives the protein CASSQSGYSTDTQYF.